This is a list of T cell receptor beta chains from one sample in a study of human T cells and chemical hapten exposure. TCRdb itself ran the RACE reads through MiXCR, one entry per CDR3 protein. Of approximately 90,000 distinct CDR3 sequences in the sample, 9.5% to 15% were seen once. This sample comprised whole blood, obtained in connection with sensitization to the hapten diphenylcyclopropenone (DPC). The receptors originated from a woman between 40 and 50 years old with alopecia areata. Some clones in this sample may be carry-over from other donors' samples. Each CDR3 is given with its conserved first and last residue. A D gene is named only where the DNA matches it firmly. Size tells how often a clone was seen (once, few, many) or the class of an expanded clone, and some rows leave it out.

len	d_gene	v_gene	abundance	j_gene	CDR3aa	CDR3nt
15	-	TRBV4-2	-	TRBJ1-6	CASSPSGTRNSPLHF	TGTGCCAGCAGCCCCTCCGGGACACGTAATTCACCCCTCCACTTT
14	-	TRBV11-1	few	TRBJ2-5	CASSPRRGGETQYF	TGTGCCAGCAGCCCCCGCAGGGGCGGAGAGACCCAGTACTTC
16	TRBD2	TRBV7-2	few	TRBJ2-3	CASRLSWGTSTYTQYF	TGTGCCAGCAGACTTTCGTGGGGGACTAGCACCTATACGCAGTATTTT
16	TRBD2	TRBV13	-	TRBJ2-2	CASSFLAGGGTGELFF	TGTGCCAGCAGCTTTCTAGCGGGAGGTGGCACCGGGGAGCTGTTTTTT
17	TRBD2	TRBV5-4	-	TRBJ2-1	CASSLVQGTSVYNEQFF	TGTGCCAGCAGCTTGGTACAGGGGACTAGCGTGTACAATGAGCAGTTCTTC
15	TRBD2	TRBV11-2	many	TRBJ2-3	CASSLTSGRTDTQYF	TGTGCCAGCAGCCTGACTAGCGGGAGAACAGATACGCAGTATTTT
14	-	TRBV6-2/TRBV6-3	few	TRBJ2-5	CASRLLGWQETQYF	TGTGCCAGCAGACTCCTAGGCTGGCAAGAGACCCAGTACTTC
15	-	TRBV6-5	many	TRBJ2-1	CASSYGRAVRNEQFF	TGTGCCAGCAGTTACGGAAGGGCGGTAAGGAATGAGCAGTTCTTC
12	-	TRBV4-3	few	TRBJ2-7	CASSYNSYEQYF	TGCGCCAGCAGCTATAACTCCTACGAGCAGTACTTC
17	-	TRBV18	-	TRBJ1-3	CASSPMDRSNSGNTIYF	TGTGCCAGCTCACCGATGGATAGGAGTAACTCTGGAAACACCATATATTTT
15	-	TRBV2	few	TRBJ2-3	CASSEGVAGGDTQYF	TGTGCCAGCAGTGAGGGCGTGGCCGGAGGGGATACGCAGTATTTT
16	-	TRBV7-9	few	TRBJ2-7	CASSGGGGRNYYEQYF	TGTGCCAGCAGCGGCGGAGGGGGGAGGAATTACTACGAGCAGTACTTC
15	-	TRBV7-2	few	TRBJ1-5	CASSLAVEISTPQHF	TGTGCCAGCAGCTTAGCCGTCGAGATATCCACGCCCCAGCATTTT
17	-	TRBV5-4	once	TRBJ1-6	CASSLAGRGPNNSPLHF	TGTGCCAGCAGCTTGGCAGGCAGGGGCCCAAATAATTCACCCCTCCACTTT
14	-	TRBV18	many	TRBJ2-6	CASSAKSGANVLTF	TGTGCCAGCTCAGCTAAATCTGGGGCCAACGTCCTGACTTTC
16	TRBD2	TRBV10-1	few	TRBJ2-4	CASSESPSGGENIQYF	TGCGCCAGCAGTGAATCTCCTAGCGGGGGCGAAAACATTCAGTACTTC
16	-	TRBV7-9	few	TRBJ2-3	CASSSGRQPSTDTQYF	TGTGCCAGCAGCTCTGGTCGCCAACCGAGCACAGATACGCAGTATTTT
15	-	TRBV10-3	few	TRBJ2-1	CAISDPREQGNEQFF	TGTGCCATCAGTGACCCGAGAGAACAGGGAAATGAGCAGTTCTTC
15	TRBD2	TRBV11-3	-	TRBJ2-2	CASSLLAGGHGELFF	TGTGCCAGCAGCTTACTAGCGGGAGGGCACGGGGAGCTGTTTTTT
14	-	TRBV7-9	-	TRBJ2-2	CASRPGRFTGELFF	TGTGCCAGCAGACCGGGGCGGTTCACCGGGGAGCTGTTTTTT
15	-	TRBV7-9	-	TRBJ2-3	CASSLAGEVTDTQYF	TGTGCCAGCAGCTTAGCGGGAGAGGTTACAGATACGCAGTATTTT
13	TRBD1	TRBV6-2/TRBV6-3	many	TRBJ2-7	CASRTGNRYEQYF	TGTGCCAGTCGGACAGGAAATCGCTACGAGCAGTACTTC
15	-	TRBV7-9	-	TRBJ2-7	CASSLGPGNFDEQYF	TGTGCCAGCAGCTTAGGACCGGGAAACTTTGACGAGCAGTACTTC
14	-	TRBV2	few	TRBJ2-3	CASSDVGRADTQYF	TGTGCCAGCAGTGACGTAGGCCGCGCAGATACGCAGTATTTT
15	-	TRBV7-6	few	TRBJ2-5	CASSLSRNARETQYF	TGTGCCAGCAGCTTAAGCAGGAACGCCCGAGAGACCCAGTACTTC
13	-	TRBV6-2/TRBV6-3	many	TRBJ2-3	CASSSAETDTQYF	TGTGCCAGCAGTTCGGCTGAGACAGATACGCAGTATTTT
14	-	TRBV18	-	TRBJ2-7	CASSPPSQPYEQYF	TGTGCCAGCTCACCACCAAGCCAACCCTACGAGCAGTACTTC
15	TRBD2	TRBV20-1	many	TRBJ2-1	CSAGEGLAGNNEQFF	TGCAGTGCTGGAGAGGGACTAGCGGGAAACAATGAGCAGTTCTTC
15	TRBD1	TRBV7-2	few	TRBJ1-1	CASSKAQGAHTEAFF	TGTGCCAGCAGCAAGGCACAGGGGGCGCACACTGAAGCTTTCTTT
12	-	TRBV28	-	TRBJ2-7	CASSSDTGEQYF	TGTGCCAGCAGTTCCGACACGGGCGAGCAGTACTTC
15	TRBD2	TRBV29-1	-	TRBJ2-7	CSATGMAGVGYEQYF	TGCAGCGCCACCGGGATGGCGGGAGTTGGCTACGAGCAGTACTTC
14	-	TRBV7-9	few	TRBJ2-5	CASSKSGVRETQYF	TGTGCCAGCAGCAAGAGCGGAGTACGAGAGACCCAGTACTTC
14	-	TRBV24-1	many	TRBJ2-1	CATSDLDPNNEQFF	TGTGCCACCAGTGATTTGGACCCGAACAATGAGCAGTTCTTC
16	-	TRBV20-1	few	TRBJ1-1	CSATSGGHSANTEAFF	TGCAGTGCTACCTCAGGCGGGCACTCGGCGAACACTGAAGCTTTCTTT
15	TRBD1	TRBV10-3	few	TRBJ1-2	CAISPTGQTNYGYTF	TGTGCCATCAGTCCTACGGGACAGACTAACTATGGCTACACCTTC
16	-	TRBV24-1	many	TRBJ2-2	CATSDFRGLSTGELFF	TGTGCCACCAGTGATTTCCGGGGTTTGAGCACCGGGGAGCTGTTTTTT
12	TRBD2	TRBV28	many	TRBJ2-7	CASGEGSYEQYF	TGTGCCAGCGGGGAGGGAAGTTACGAGCAGTACTTC
16	TRBD2	TRBV18	-	TRBJ2-7	CASSSGTSGTSYEQYF	TGTGCCAGCTCATCCGGGACTAGCGGGACCTCCTACGAGCAGTACTTC
15	TRBD2	TRBV20-1	few	TRBJ2-1	CSARSGGVSYNEQFF	TGCAGTGCTCGAAGCGGGGGGGTCTCCTACAATGAGCAGTTCTTC
14	-	TRBV21-1	many	TRBJ2-5	CASSKARLEWTQYF	TGTGCCAGCAGCAAAGCACGGCTCGAGTGGACCCAGTACTTC
12	-	TRBV18	-	TRBJ2-1	CASSPGEHPQFF	TGTGCCAGCTCACCCGGGGAGCATCCGCAGTTCTTC
16	-	TRBV24-1	few	TRBJ2-2	CATSDPTQGTTGELFF	TGTGCCACCAGTGACCCTACCCAGGGTACCACCGGGGAGCTGTTTTTT
11	-	TRBV12-3/TRBV12-4	many	TRBJ2-7	CASGRSYEQYF	TGTGCCAGCGGGCGGTCCTACGAGCAGTACTTC
15	TRBD1	TRBV18	many	TRBJ1-2	CASSREGQARYGYTF	TGTGCCAGCTCACGAGAAGGACAGGCGAGATATGGCTACACCTTC
14	TRBD1	TRBV4-3	few	TRBJ1-5	CASEKHRGHQPQHF	TGCGCCAGCGAGAAACACAGGGGGCATCAGCCCCAGCATTTT
15	TRBD2	TRBV6-2/TRBV6-3	-	TRBJ2-3	CASSFSGEGTDTQYF	TGTGCCAGCAGCTTTAGCGGGGAGGGCACAGATACGCAGTATTTT
18	-	TRBV28	-	TRBJ1-6	CASRRRGRPSSYNSPLHF	TGTGCCAGCAGGCGGCGGGGCCGCCCAAGCTCCTATAATTCACCCCTCCACTTT
15	TRBD1	TRBV4-1	-	TRBJ2-7	CASSQGPGGFYEQYF	TGCGCCAGCAGCCAAGGCCCAGGGGGCTTCTACGAGCAGTACTTC
14	-	TRBV6-1	-	TRBJ2-5	CASSRRAWDETQYF	TGTGCCAGCAGCCGACGAGCCTGGGATGAGACCCAGTACTTC
12	-	TRBV18	-	TRBJ2-2	CASSPPSGTLFF	TGTGCCAGCTCACCACCGTCGGGGACGCTGTTTTTT
15	TRBD1	TRBV12-3/TRBV12-4	-	TRBJ1-1	CASSPGGTANTEAFF	TGTGCCAGCAGTCCAGGGGGGACAGCGAACACTGAAGCTTTCTTT
15	-	TRBV4-1	-	TRBJ2-3	CASSQDVGFTDTQYF	TGCGCCAGCAGCCAAGATGTGGGGTTCACAGATACGCAGTATTTT
12	-	TRBV20-1	few	TRBJ2-7	CSARNGPYEQYF	TGCAGTGCTAGGAACGGCCCCTACGAGCAGTACTTC
12	-	TRBV4-2	-	TRBJ1-5	CASSQGNQPQHF	TGTGCCAGCAGCCAAGGCAATCAGCCCCAGCATTTT
16	TRBD1	TRBV3-1	few	TRBJ2-7	CASSHTLGQVSYEQYF	TGTGCCAGCAGCCACACTCTCGGACAGGTCTCCTACGAGCAGTACTTC